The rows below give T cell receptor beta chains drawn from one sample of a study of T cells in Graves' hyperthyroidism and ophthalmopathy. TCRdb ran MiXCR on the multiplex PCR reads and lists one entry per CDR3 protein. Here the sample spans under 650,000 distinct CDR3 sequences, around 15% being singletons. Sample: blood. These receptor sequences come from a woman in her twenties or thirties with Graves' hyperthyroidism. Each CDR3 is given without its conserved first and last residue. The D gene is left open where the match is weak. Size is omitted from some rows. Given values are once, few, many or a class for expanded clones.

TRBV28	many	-	ASSLYSGSYEQY
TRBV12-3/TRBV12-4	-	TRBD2	ASRPGGLAITGELF
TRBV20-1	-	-	SARDLGRLGSPLH
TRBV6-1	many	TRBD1	ASSGTSDRVGRNEQF
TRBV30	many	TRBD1	AWNTRQGYTEAF
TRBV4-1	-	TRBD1	ASSQASGGLSTEAF
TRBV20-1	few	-	SARVSPGQNIQY
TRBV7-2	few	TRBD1	ASSPHGAGTGLTDTQY
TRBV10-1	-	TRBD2	AIPTSGSYEQY
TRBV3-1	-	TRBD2	ASSQDAGVGTGELF
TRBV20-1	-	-	SAEVLNTEAF
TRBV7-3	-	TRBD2	ASRLGGRETDTQY
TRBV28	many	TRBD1	ASSPHAAGGEGAKNIQY
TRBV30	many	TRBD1	AWRPDRAYEQF
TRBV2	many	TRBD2	ASSEKLAGNNEQF
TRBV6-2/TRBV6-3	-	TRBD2	ASSYSKRVPSGGRAGSYNEQF
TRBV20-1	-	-	SARLDTDQPQH
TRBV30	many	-	AWSAGLNQPQH
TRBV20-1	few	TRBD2	SARGGGFTDTQY
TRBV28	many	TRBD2	ASRATGTSLYEQY
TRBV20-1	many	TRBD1	SATGGRETQY
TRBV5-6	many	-	ASSLDVEQF